This T cell receptor (beta chain) was recovered during a study of T cell responses to AZD1222 COVID-19 vaccine. Produced via immunoSEQ multiplex PCR; TCRdb's table is partial and in-frame only. Of 100,000 to 150,000 clones listed, about 90% are singletons. Trimming stripped 7 bases from V and 5 bases from J, with 14 bases between. This CDR3 region has 13 residues. This clone occurred once. The antigen remains undetermined. Study conclusions and caveats: The donor cohort was predominantly white British with a female majority, and clonal diversity may have been underestimated. Close to half of spike-specific TCRs reportedly recognize unmutated variant regions. Vaccination with two AZD1222 doses was followed by a rise in Spike-specific TCR breadth and depth.

V and J are TRBV12-3 or TRBV12-4 and TRBJ2-5, with D perhaps TRBD2 (5 bases). Sequenced here: peripheral blood, sampled on day 0 of AZD1222 vaccination. The source of this sequence is an adult in good health. As DNA, the CDR3 is TGTGCCAGCACCCTCGACACGGGGGAGACCCAGTACTTC. Translation: CASTLDTGETQYF.